This is a list of T cell receptor beta chains from one sample in a study of blood T cell repertoires in COVID-19. Method: immunoSEQ multiplex PCR; TCRdb's copy keeps in-frame clones and lacks some. The sample yields some 19,000 clones, 80% seen once. The sample consisted of peripheral blood. These receptors originate from an older man with acute or convalescent COVID-19. Both conserved end residues are part of each CDR3. The D gene is left open where the match is weak. The listing skips clone size in some rows; elsewhere it reads once, few, many or a size class.

size: -; J: TRBJ2-7; V: TRBV7-9; D: TRBD1; CDR3: CASSLDPGQGTNEQYF; DNA: TGTGCCAGCAGCTTAGATCCGGGACAGGGGACCAACGAGCAGTACTTC
size: -; J: TRBJ1-2; V: TRBV6-5; D: -; CDR3: CASSYGQGRGYGYTF; DNA: TGTGCCAGCAGTTACGGCCAGGGGAGGGGCTATGGCTACACCTTC
size: few; J: TRBJ1-2; V: TRBV6-1; D: -; CDR3: CASSETPTDLYYGYTF; DNA: TGTGCCAGCAGTGAAACCCCGACAGATCTCTACTATGGCTACACCTTC
size: -; J: TRBJ2-1; V: TRBV11-2; D: TRBD2; CDR3: CASSLDYRGGFEQFF; DNA: TGTGCCAGCAGCTTAGATTATCGGGGGGGGTTTGAGCAGTTCTTC
size: -; J: TRBJ2-1; V: TRBV9; D: TRBD2; CDR3: CASSAFSGTYNEQFF; DNA: TGTGCCAGCAGCGCCTTTAGCGGGACCTACAATGAGCAGTTCTTC
size: -; J: TRBJ1-4; V: TRBV20-1; D: TRBD1; CDR3: CSASSAGQGNEKLFF; DNA: TGCAGTGCTAGTTCGGCGGGACAGGGGAATGAAAAACTGTTTTTT
size: -; J: TRBJ1-1; V: TRBV19; D: TRBD1; CDR3: CASSLGGAGNTEAFF; DNA: TGTGCCAGTAGTCTAGGGGGCGCCGGGAACACTGAAGCTTTCTTT
size: -; J: TRBJ2-3; V: TRBV6-4; D: TRBD2; CDR3: CASSLAVGPSTDTQYF; DNA: TGTGCCAGCAGCCTAGCGGTTGGGCCCAGCACAGATACGCAGTATTTT
size: -; J: TRBJ2-3; V: TRBV5-1; D: TRBD2; CDR3: CASSLGSSGLTDTQYF; DNA: TGCGCCAGCAGCTTGGGGTCTAGCGGGTTAACAGATACGCAGTATTTT
size: -; J: TRBJ2-3; V: TRBV7-3; D: TRBD2; CDR3: CASSSWTSGSTDTQYF; DNA: TGTGCCAGCAGCTCGTGGACTAGCGGAAGCACAGATACGCAGTATTTT
size: -; J: TRBJ1-4; V: TRBV7-2; D: TRBD1; CDR3: CASSSTGGKATNEKLFF; DNA: TGTGCCAGCAGCTCAACAGGGGGAAAGGCAACTAATGAAAAACTGTTTTTT
size: -; J: TRBJ1-2; V: TRBV2; D: TRBD1; CDR3: CASSQGTAANYGYTF; DNA: TGTGCCAGCAGCCAAGGGACAGCCGCTAACTATGGCTACACCTTC
size: few; J: TRBJ2-3; V: TRBV6-5; D: TRBD1; CDR3: CATLRDRGTDTQYF; DNA: TGTGCCACCCTCCGGGACAGGGGGACAGATACGCAGTATTTT
size: few; J: TRBJ1-5; V: TRBV19; D: -; CDR3: CASTSSGNGQPQHF; DNA: TGTGCCAGTACATCCTCGGGGAATGGACAGCCCCAGCATTTT
size: -; J: TRBJ1-1; V: TRBV27; D: -; CDR3: CASGPQQGGTEAFF; DNA: TGTGCCAGCGGACCCCAGCAGGGAGGCACTGAAGCTTTCTTT
size: -; J: TRBJ2-7; V: TRBV3-1/TRBV3-2; D: TRBD2; CDR3: CASRGRLAGDYEQYF; DNA: TGTGCCAGCAGGGGACGACTAGCGGGGGACTACGAGCAGTACTTC
size: -; J: TRBJ2-2; V: TRBV24-1; D: -; CDR3: CATRGRKGVDTGELFF; DNA: TGTGCCACCAGGGGCAGGAAGGGGGTGGACACCGGGGAGCTGTTTTTT
size: -; J: TRBJ1-5; V: TRBV1; D: -; CDR3: CTSSRTAHRNFQPQHF; DNA: TGCACCAGCAGCCGAACCGCGCACAGGAATTTTCAGCCCCAGCATTTT
size: -; J: TRBJ2-3; V: TRBV5-1; D: -; CDR3: CASSLTDTQYF; DNA: TGCGCCAGCAGCCTCACAGATACGCAGTATTTT
size: -; J: TRBJ1-6; V: TRBV5-1; D: TRBD1; CDR3: CASSLASGGDRNSPLHF; DNA: TGCGCCAGCAGCTTGGCGTCAGGGGGAGATCGTAATTCACCCCTCCACTTT
size: -; J: TRBJ1-6; V: TRBV7-3; D: -; CDR3: CASSLTQYNSPLHF; DNA: TGTGCCAGCAGCTTAACACAGTATAATTCACCCCTCCACTTT
size: few; J: TRBJ1-2; V: TRBV20-1; D: -; CDR3: CSASRDSGPPTNYGYTF; DNA: TGCAGTGCTAGTCGGGACTCCGGACCCCCCACTAACTATGGCTACACCTTC